Below, 32 T cell receptor beta chains from the same sample are listed, as sequenced in a study of blood T cell repertoires in COVID-19. The repertoire was sequenced with immunoSEQ multiplex PCR; TCRdb's copy has only in-frame clones and lacks some. This sample has some 96,000 clones, with 90% found just once. Material: peripheral blood. These receptors all come from a man in his fifties or sixties with acute or convalescent COVID-19.

This chain uses TRBV7-9 with TRBJ2-1; D is unclear. Germline CDR1 and CDR2: SEHNR and FQNEAQ (reference sequence). Trimming stripped 7 bases from V and 0 bases from J, with 7 bases between. This CDR3 region has 13 residues. The chain's CDR3 is CASTESSYNEQFF. The CDR3 DNA sequence: TGTGCCAGCACCGAGAGCTCCTACAATGAGCAGTTCTTC.

The chain couples TRBV5-1 to TRBJ1-1, with D perhaps TRBD1 (5 bases). The length of the CDR3 is 12 residues. Germline-derived CDR1 and CDR2 are SGHRS and YFSETQ. V was pared by 0 bases and J by 11 bases, with 11 bases between. CDR3 DNA sequence: TGCGCCAGCAGCTTGGAGGACAAAAGGGCTTTCTTT. This gives the protein CASSLEDKRAFF.

The chain links TRBV15 to TRBJ1-2, with a weak D call TRBD1 (6 bases). Per the germline V gene, CDR1 is LNHNV and CDR2 is YYDKDF (reference sequence). V lost 2 bases to trimming and J lost 2 bases, with 12 bases between them. The CDR3 contains 15 residues. CDR3: CATSRQQTGNYGYTF. The CDR3 nucleotides are TGTGCCACCAGCAGACAACAGACAGGAAACTATGGCTACACCTTC.

The V call is TRBV5-1, the J call TRBJ1-1; 7 nucleotides line up with TRBD1. The CDR3 extends over 18 amino acids. CDR1 and CDR2 (germline): SGHRS, YFSETQ. Trimming removed 0 bases from V and 3 bases from J; junction bases left unmatched: 14. CDR3 amino acids: CASSLGTGERIWDTEAFF. CDR3 nucleotide sequence: TGCGCCAGCAGCTTGGGGACAGGTGAAAGGATATGGGACACTGAAGCTTTCTTT.

CDR3 region: CASRSTGRGAEAFF. The CDR3 bases are TGTGCCAGCAGGTCGACCGGCCGCGGCGCTGAAGCTTTCTTT. This chain joins TRBV3-1 (or the pseudogene TRBV3-2) and TRBJ1-1; no clear D. There are 14 residues in the CDR3. V lost 6 bases, J lost 6 bases, and 17 bases lay in between. In germline, CDR1 is LGHDT, CDR2 YNNKEL (reference sequence).

This chain uses TRBV18 with TRBJ2-5; TRBD2 is a possible D gene (5 bases). In germline, CDR1 is KGHSH, CDR2 LQKENI. V lost 3 bases and J lost 3, with 17 bases in between. The CDR3 covers 16 residues. CDR3 residues: CASSPGFSDFKETQYF. The CDR3 nucleotides are TGTGCCAGCTCACCGGGTTTTTCGGACTTTAAAGAGACCCAGTACTTC. The full variable domain, in which reference TRBV18 and TRBJ2-5 provide the parts outside the CDR3, is NAGVMQNPRHLVRRRGQEARLRCSPMKGHSHVYWYRQLPEEGLKFMVYLQKENIIDESGMPKERFSAEFPKEGPSILRIQQVVRGDSAAYFCASSPGFSDFKETQYFGPGTRLLVL.

V gene TRBV12-3 or TRBV12-4 combines with J gene TRBJ1-1, with a possible D match to TRBD1 (6 bases). V dropped 7 bases and J dropped 1 base, with 7 bases sitting between them. The CDR3 has 12 residues. Here the CDR3 DNA reads TGTGCCAGCAAGACAGGGAACACTGAAGCTTTCTTT. Its protein is CASKTGNTEAFF.

The gene calls are TRBV7-2 and TRBJ1-4, with D possibly TRBD1 on 6 matching bases. Trimming took 5 bases from V and 5 from J, leaving 15 bases between them. CDR3 length equals 15 residues. Germline-derived CDR1 and CDR2 are SGHTA and FQGNSA. The CDR3 DNA sequence: TGTGCCAGCAGCCTTGGGGACACCGAAAATGAAAAACTGTTTTTT. Its protein is CASSLGDTENEKLFF.

This clone was seen a single time. The V gene is TRBV4-1, the J gene TRBJ2-7; 9 bases map to TRBD1. The germline V gene has CDR1 MGHRA and CDR2 YSYEKL. V dropped 5 bases and J dropped 2; count of bases not matched to a gene: 4. CDR3 size: 14 residues. The CDR3 region has the DNA TGCGCCAGCAGCTACCGGGACAGGGCCTACGAGCAGTACTTC. Translation: CASSYRDRAYEQYF.

The rearrangement uses TRBV3-1 (or the pseudogene TRBV3-2) and TRBJ1-1; D might be TRBD1 (5 bases). The CDR3 consists of 14 residues. CDR1 and CDR2 (germline): LGHDT, YNNKEL (reference sequence). V gave up 5 bases and J gave up 10 bases, with 20 bases separating them. CDR3: CASSFYSSGSGAFF. The CDR3 DNA follows: TGTGCCAGCAGCTTTTATTCCTCAGGGTCCGGAGCTTTCTTT.

As DNA, the CDR3 is TGCGCCAGCAGCTCGGGGGGAAGCATGAACACTGAAGCTTTCTTT. This encodes CASSSGGSMNTEAFF. V usage is TRBV5-1 and J usage is TRBJ1-1, with D tentatively TRBD1 (5 bases). CDR1 SGHRS and CDR2 YFSETQ come from the germline V gene. The V and J ends lost 3 bases and 0 bases respectively, with 12 bases between them. This CDR3 has 15 residues. Full variable domain (remainder filled in from reference TRBV5-1 and TRBJ1-1): KAGVTQTPRYLIKTRGQQVTLSCSPISGHRSVSWYQQTPGQGLQFLFEYFSETQRNKGNFPGRFSGRQFSNSRSEMNVSTLELGDSALYLCASSSGGSMNTEAFFGQGTRLTVV.

The chain is built from TRBV18 and TRBJ1-3; 8 bases fit TRBD1. The V gene's germline CDR1 is KGHSH and CDR2 LQKENI. CDR3 length: 16 amino acids. V trimming: 2 bases; J trimming: 0 bases; junction bases outside the gene matches: 3. The DNA for the CDR3 is TGTGCCAGCTCACCAAGTGACAGGGGCTCTGGAAACACCATATATTTT. Translation: CASSPSDRGSGNTIYF.

The J gene is TRBJ1-5, the V gene TRBV4-1, with D unclear. Trimming removed 5 bases at V and 3 bases at J, with 20 bases between. CDR1 is MGHRA and CDR2 is YSYEKL in the germline V gene. There are 17 residues in the CDR3. CDR3 amino acids: CASSKEPGGFLNQPQHF. The CDR3 DNA sequence: TGCGCCAGCAGCAAGGAACCAGGCGGGTTTCTCAATCAGCCCCAGCATTTT.

The rearrangement joins TRBV19 to TRBJ1-5; D is possibly TRBD1 (5 bases). V gave up 6 bases and J gave up 2 bases, with 11 bases separating them. CDR1 is LNHDA and CDR2 is SQIVND in the germline V gene (reference sequence). This CDR3 is built from 14 residues. The CDR3 region is CASSQGRRNQPQHF. As DNA, the CDR3 is TGTGCCAGTAGCCAGGGTAGACGCAATCAGCCCCAGCATTTT.

This clone has only a few counts. The chain joins TRBV7-2 to TRBJ1-3; TRBD1 matches 7 bases. V lost 4 bases to trimming and J lost 7 bases; unmatched junction nucleotides: 13. Germline CDR1 and CDR2: SGHTA and FQGNSA. This CDR3 has 16 amino acids. The DNA for the CDR3 is TGTGCCAGCAGCTATGCTCAACAGGGGCTTGGGAACACCATATATTTT. Amino acids: CASSYAQQGLGNTIYF.

V is TRBV7-2 and J is TRBJ2-7; weak D call: TRBD2 (5 bases). The CDR3 has 13 residues. Germline CDR1 and CDR2: SGHTA and FQGNSA. With 5 bases removed from V and 5 bases from J, the gap between germline ends came to 13 bases. The chain's CDR3 is CASSPPARDEQYF. CDR3 in DNA: TGTGCCAGCAGCCCACCCGCGCGGGACGAGCAGTACTTC.

The rearrangement uses TRBV12-3 or TRBV12-4 and TRBJ1-6, with a tentative D call TRBD1 (6 bases). The CDR3 runs to 13 residues. The germline V and J ends were trimmed by 5 bases and 7 bases, with 9 bases remaining between them. Here the CDR3 DNA reads TGTGCCAGCAGTGTGGGGGCAAATTCACCCCTCCACTTT. This gives the protein CASSVGANSPLHF.

This chain connects TRBV19 to TRBJ1-5; D not certain. CDR1 and CDR2 from the germline V gene are LNHDA and SQIVND (reference sequence). V was pared by 3 bases and J by 7 bases, with 22 bases between. The CDR3 covers 17 residues. CDR3 nucleotides: TGTGCCAGTAGTATTTCGGGCGGTGGGAGAGTAGGGCAGCCCCAGCATTTT. Translated: CASSISGGGRVGQPQHF.

The chain combines TRBV3-1 (or the pseudogene TRBV3-2) with TRBJ1-1; unclear D gene. Trimming pared 4 bases from V and 2 bases from J, leaving 11 bases between. The germline V gene encodes CDR1 LGHDT and CDR2 YNNKEL (reference sequence). The CDR3 extends over 14 amino acids. The CDR3 protein is CASSPRVFNTEAFF. CDR3 DNA sequence: TGTGCCAGCAGCCCCCGGGTCTTCAACACTGAAGCTTTCTTT.

This chain uses TRBV5-4 with TRBJ2-5; 8 nucleotides line up with TRBD1. The CDR3 runs to 14 residues. Germline V gene lookup returns CDR1 SGHNT and CDR2 YYREEE (reference sequence). The V and J ends lost 4 bases and 5 bases, in that order; junction bases with no gene match: 7. The DNA for the CDR3 is TGTGCCAGCAGCCAAAGACAGGGGACGGAGACCCAGTACTTC. Translation gives CASSQRQGTETQYF.

The chain links TRBV6-6 to TRBJ2-7, with D hard to call. This CDR3 region has 11 residues. Trimming left V 6 bases short and J 6 bases short, with 9 bases between. Germline lookup yields CDR1 MNHNY and CDR2 SVGAGI (reference sequence). The CDR3 nucleotides are TGTGCCAGCAGGGGCGTGGGCGAGCAGTACGTC. Amino acid sequence: CASRGVGEQYV.

V gene TRBV5-4 combines with J gene TRBJ2-5; D is undetermined. V was pared by 4 bases and J by 2 bases, with 12 bases between. CDR3 length equals 14 residues. In germline, CDR1 is SGHNT, CDR2 YYREEE (reference sequence). CDR3 nucleotides: TGTGCCAGCAGCCAGGCCTCCGCGCAAGAGACCCAGTACTTC. Protein product: CASSQASAQETQYF.

This sequence joins TRBV18 and TRBJ1-2, with 7 bases that match TRBD1. Germline-derived CDR1 and CDR2 are KGHSH and LQKENI. This CDR3 contains 14 residues. V lost 2 bases, J lost 1 base, and 1 base stayed unmatched. The DNA for the CDR3 is TGTGCCAGCTCACCAGGGACAGTTAACTATGGCTACACCTTC. This translates into CASSPGTVNYGYTF.

The chain uses TRBV6-5 and TRBJ1-1; D remains ambiguous. The CDR3 contains 13 residues. Germline V CDR1 and CDR2: MNHEY, SVGAGI. V lost 7 bases to trimming and J lost 4 bases, with 13 bases between them. The CDR3 sequence is CASTELVSTEAFF. CDR3 DNA sequence: TGTGCCAGCACCGAATTAGTGAGCACTGAAGCTTTCTTT.

The rearrangement joins TRBV3-1 (or the pseudogene TRBV3-2) to TRBJ1-1, with 8 bases identical to TRBD1. Germline loops: CDR1 LGHDT, CDR2 YNNKEL (reference sequence). V lost 4 bases and J lost 3; bases outside the gene matches: 13. CDR3 length: 17 residues. CDR3 coding DNA: TGTGCCAGCAGCCCCCAACGAGGTGTCAGGGGGCACACTGAAGCTTTCTTT. Protein: CASSPQRGVRGHTEAFF.

J is TRBJ1-1 and V is TRBV10-3; D is possibly TRBD1 (6 bases). Germline CDR1 and CDR2: ENHRY and SYGVKD. This CDR3 spans 13 amino acids. V lost 6 bases to trimming and J lost 3 bases, with 11 bases between them. CDR3 protein: CAIRNRVDTEAFF. The DNA of the CDR3 is TGTGCCATCAGGAACAGGGTCGACACTGAAGCTTTCTTT.

The chain employs TRBV10-3 and TRBJ2-3; perhaps TRBD2 as D (6 bases). V gave up 11 bases and J gave up 0 bases, with 12 bases separating them. In germline, CDR1 is ENHRY, CDR2 SYGVKD. The CDR3 extends over 13 amino acids. CDR3 loop: CAARDSSTDTQYF. In DNA form, the CDR3 reads TGTGCCGCCAGGGACTCTAGCACAGATACGCAGTATTTT.

This clone was seen only a few times. The gene calls are TRBV2 and TRBJ1-1, with unresolved D. The CDR3 runs to 13 residues. V dropped 11 bases and J dropped 2 bases, with 15 bases sitting between them. Germline-derived CDR1 and CDR2 are SNHLY and FYNNEI. The CDR3 sequence is CACEVETNTEAFF. Here the CDR3 DNA reads TGTGCCTGCGAGGTTGAGACTAACACTGAAGCTTTCTTT.

The chain employs TRBV21-1 and TRBJ2-3; TRBD2, as called in the table, went unchecked against the DNA. TRBV21-1 is given as a pseudogene. CDR3 size: 20 residues. CDR3 DNA sequence: TGTGCCAGCAGCAAAGTCCGGACTAGCGGGGGGGCCCGGGGGACAGATACGCAGTATTTT. This codes for CASSKVRTSGGARGTDTQYF.

The chain uses TRBV6-1 and TRBJ1-1, with a tentative D call TRBD1 (6 bases). This CDR3 contains 14 residues. V lost 2 bases and J 9 bases, leaving 16 bases between the germline ends. CDR1 is MNHNS, CDR2 SASEGT, per germline. The CDR3 reads CASSERWAGAKAFF. The CDR3 DNA reads as TGTGCCAGCAGTGAACGGTGGGCAGGGGCGAAAGCTTTCTTT.

This rearrangement joins TRBV2 to TRBJ2-6, with D possibly TRBD1 on 6 matching bases. The V end lost 6 bases, the J end lost 1 base, and 10 bases lay between the germline ends. The CDR3 runs 15 residues. Germline V gene data show CDR1 as SNHLY and CDR2 as FYNNEI. The CDR3 nucleotides are TGTGCCAGCAGCTTTAGGGGGTCTGGGGCCAACGTCCTGACTTTC. It specifies CASSFRGSGANVLTF.

This chain uses TRBV19 with TRBJ1-2, with 10 nucleotides matching TRBD1. The CDR3 has 15 residues. Germline V gives CDR1 LNHDA, CDR2 SQIVND (reference sequence). The ends lost 6 bases at V and 10 bases at J; junction bases unmatched: 14. The CDR3, as DNA: TGTGCCAGTAGCCCCGGGACAGGGGACGGCACCTCCTACACCTTC. Its translation is CASSPGTGDGTSYTF.